The clone carrying this T cell receptor (beta chain) was seen repeatedly, ten times or more. Its antigen is still unknown. Notes on the study in general: Tumor-infiltrating Treg TCR alpha and beta sequences overlapped most with tumor naive CD4+ T cells, then blood naive. In terms of TCR gene usage, tumor memory CD4+ T cells clustered together with blood and lymph node memory CD4+ cells, as well as with lymph node naive CD4+ cells.

Constant-region reverse primers amplified full-length variable regions, followed by semi-nested Nested Universal Primer A PCR. MiXCR, applied by TCRdb to the 5' RACE reads, yields one record per CDR3 protein. The sample carries approximately 5,000 distinct CDR3 sequences, 31% recorded once. Memory CD4+ cells were defined as CD4+CD45RO+CD25-. The CDR3 has 15 amino acids. Germline V gene sequence: CDR1 SEHNR, CDR2 FQNEAQ (reference sequence). With 4 bases removed from V and 0 bases from J, the gap between germline ends came to 10 bases. V is TRBV7-9 and J is TRBJ2-1; D is perhaps TRBD2 (6 bases). Material for sequencing was memory CD4+ T cells sorted from a lymph node. Described subset: memory CD4+ T cells, CD4+CD45RO+CD25-. The TCR comes from a female donor with breast cancer. Here the CDR3 reads CASSSRGSSYNEQFF. CDR3 coding DNA: TGTGCCAGCAGCTCACGGGGGAGCTCCTACAATGAGCAGTTCTTC.